The rows below give T cell receptor beta chains drawn from one sample of a study of blood T cell repertoires in COVID-19. Here immunoSEQ multiplex PCR was the method, and the copy in TCRdb shows in-frame clones only, minus some. The sample contains about 350,000 clones, roughly 86% of which appear only once. Material: PBMCs or T cells enriched from blood (not recorded which). The receptors derive from a woman in her 30s who had been exposed to COVID-19. The CDR3 runs from the conserved cysteine through the conserved F or W. The D gene is left open where the match is weak. Clone size is shown for a subset of rows, as once, few, many or a class of expanded clone.

CDR3aa	CDR3nt	abundance	v_gene	j_gene	d_gene
CASSLTTGTGTYEQYF	TGCGCCAGCAGCTTGACTACCGGGACAGGGACCTACGAGCAGTACTTC	-	TRBV5-1	TRBJ2-7	TRBD1
CAISVDSASPGNTIYF	TGTGCCATCAGCGTCGACAGTGCCTCTCCTGGAAACACCATATATTTT	-	TRBV10-3	TRBJ1-3	-
CASSRDRGRNYGYTF	TGTGCCAGCTCGCGAGACAGGGGTCGTAACTATGGCTACACCTTC	-	TRBV18	TRBJ1-2	TRBD1
CASSPGTQTYEQYF	TGCGCCAGCAGCCCGGGGACACAGACCTACGAGCAGTACTTC	-	TRBV5-1	TRBJ2-7	-
CASTPGGYSNQPQHF	TGTGCCAGCACCCCTGGGGGGTATAGCAATCAGCCCCAGCATTTT	-	TRBV27	TRBJ1-5	-
CASSQAAGSTDTQYF	TGTGCCAGCAGCCAAGCTGCAGGTAGCACAGATACGCAGTATTTT	-	TRBV14	TRBJ2-3	-
CASSPLTETNEKLFF	TGTGCCAGCTCACCACTAACGGAGACGAATGAAAAACTGTTTTTT	-	TRBV18	TRBJ1-4	-
CSVVHPERRHPFF	TGCAGCGTTGTCCATCCTGAGCGGCGGCATCCTTTCTTT	-	TRBV29-1	TRBJ1-1	-
CASSIGLAGGKYNEQFF	TGTGCCAGTAGTATAGGGCTAGCGGGAGGGAAATACAATGAGCAGTTCTTC	once	TRBV19	TRBJ2-1	TRBD2
CASRQGRNTEAFF	TGTGCCTCTCGACAGGGACGGAACACTGAAGCTTTCTTT	-	TRBV24-1	TRBJ1-1	TRBD1
CASSEWTGRTTNEKLFF	TGTGCCAGCAGTGAATGGACAGGGAGGACGACTAATGAAAAACTGTTTTTT	-	TRBV25-1	TRBJ1-4	TRBD1
CASSPITGVNEKLFF	TGTGCCAGCAGCCCCATAACAGGGGTTAATGAAAAACTGTTTTTT	-	TRBV5-8	TRBJ1-4	TRBD1
CASSLASRGGEQFF	TGTGCCAGCAGCTTAGCAAGCCGCGGCGGTGAGCAGTTCTTC	-	TRBV7-9	TRBJ2-1	-
CSASSGVRNTIYF	TGCAGTGCTAGTTCAGGGGTTCGAAACACCATATATTTT	-	TRBV20-1	TRBJ1-3	-
CASSLSPFSYEQYF	TGTGCCAGCAGTTTATCCCCCTTCTCTTACGAGCAGTACTTC	-	TRBV27	TRBJ2-7	-
CASSPPKVAGPQETQYF	TGTGCCAGCTCACCACCGAAGGTAGCGGGCCCCCAAGAGACCCAGTACTTC	-	TRBV18	TRBJ2-5	TRBD2
CASSSGTGAPYNEQFF	TGTGCCAGCAGTTCAGGGACAGGGGCTCCCTACAATGAGCAGTTCTTC	-	TRBV28	TRBJ2-1	TRBD1
CASSLVRAGASRWGAFF	TGTGCCAGCAGCTTAGTCAGGGCAGGCGCCTCTCGTTGGGGAGCTTTCTTT	-	TRBV7-8	TRBJ1-1	-
CASSLGQGEHEQYF	TGTGCCAGCAGCTTGGGACAGGGGGAACACGAGCAGTACTTC	once	TRBV5-8	TRBJ2-7	TRBD1
CASGGAEQFF	TGTGCCAGCGGGGGCGCTGAGCAGTTCTTC	-	TRBV9	TRBJ2-1	-
CASSKSRKDSENTEAFF	TGTGCCAGCAGCAAAAGCCGAAAGGACAGTGAGAACACTGAAGCTTTCTTT	-	TRBV21-1	TRBJ1-1	-
CASRPQGAGGYTF	TGTGCCAGCAGACCCCAGGGGGCGGGTGGCTACACCTTC	-	TRBV27	TRBJ1-2	TRBD1
CATLDGYSGNTIYF	TGTGCCACCCTAGACGGATACTCTGGAAACACCATATATTTT	-	TRBV6-5	TRBJ1-3	-
CASRDRGYYGYTF	TGTGCCAGTAGGGACAGGGGTTACTATGGCTACACCTTC	-	TRBV19	TRBJ1-2	TRBD1
CASSYRTGSYGYTF	TGTGCCAGCAGTTACCGGACAGGGTCTTACGGCTACACCTTC	-	TRBV6-2/TRBV6-3	TRBJ1-2	TRBD1